The entry that follows covers one T cell receptor (beta chain) sequence. Its antigen remains unidentified. The donors were healthy bone marrow donors. This sample is drawn from a study of cytomegalovirus exposure and HLA in healthy donors. General study points: A prior analysis recorded that most TCR beta V segments were productive about 90% or about 30% of the time.

The CDR3 length is 13 residues. Germline V gives CDR1 SQVTM, CDR2 ANQGSEA. Losses at the gene ends were 5 bases for V and 6 bases for J; bases not matched to a gene: 6. Use of 60 Vbeta and 13 Jbeta primers characterized the PCR. Sequencing was performed with immunoSEQ multiplex PCR; in TCRdb, only in-frame clones are kept and a portion is missing. The table shows roughly 100,000 clones, with more than 65% occurring only once. Sequencing was carried out using PBMCs. This clonotype originated in a boy aged 5 to 17 in good health and CMV-seronegative. The genes are TRBV29-1 and TRBJ2-7; 11 bases agree with TRBD1. The CDR3 DNA sequence: TGCAGCGTTTCTGGACAGGGGGCGGTCGAGCAGTACTTC. It codes for CSVSGQGAVEQYF.